This entry is about one T cell receptor (beta chain). Antigen unknown. Through a sample-barcoded 5' primer and a J-beta primer mix, a second PCR was run for roughly 6 to 11 cycles. Each sample yielded at least 2.5 million CDR3-containing paired-end reads. TCRdb reprocessed the 5' RACE reads with MiXCR, giving one entry per CDR3 protein. Of about 620,000 distinct CDR3 sequences in the sample, roughly 20% were seen once. The ends lost 4 bases at V and 0 bases at J; junction bases unmatched: 6. The CDR3 sequence is 15 residues long. Looked up from germline, CDR1 is DFQATT and CDR2 is SNEGSKA (reference sequence). This record belongs to a study of blood T cells in healthy people across ages. The people who gave samples were healthy Caucasians from Russia, aged roughly 6 to 90. Study-wide findings and caveats: A conclusive naive versus antigen-experienced comparison was prevented by the unsorted PBMCs. Naive T cell percentage showed a strong correlation with the diversity of TCR beta.

Specimen: blood. The genes are TRBV20-1 and TRBJ2-4, with TRBD1 matching 7 bases. The receptor was derived from a man aged 65-85 years in good health. CDR3: CSANPDRAAKNIQYF. CDR3 DNA: TGCAGTGCTAACCCAGACAGGGCAGCCAAAAACATTCAGTACTTC.